This T cell receptor (beta chain) was sequenced during a study of molecular identifiers for immune sequencing clone quantification. Study background: Replicate RNA came from around 18,000 or 91,000 naive CD8 cells and was split five ways, and four parts were sequenced. Study-level findings and limits: Over 97% of effector molecules, but under 1% in naive cells, were held by clones with more than 20 RNA copies. Jurkat TCR RNA spiked in from one cell (amid about a million naive cells) was reportedly detectable.

The CDR3 is made up of 14 amino acids. Between the trimmed V and J ends, which lost 7 bases and 0 bases, there was a span of 12 bases. The V gene's germline CDR1 is MNHEY and CDR2 SVGEGT. Bulk libraries came from a prior protocol with listed TCR primers. TCRdb called the PCR reads again in MiXCR, with one record for every CDR3 protein. The sample has hundreds of thousands of distinct CDR3 sequences, roughly 23% seen once; the top ten hold 0.75% to 0.8%. In regard to this clonotype: No antigen is known for it. A much larger clone lies one base from this, so it may be a read error. Since no conserved phenylalanine or tryptophan closes the CDR3, a read error is the likely cause.

Input material: naive CD8+ T cells from blood, with Jurkat cell RNA spiked in. Subset indicated: FACS-sorted CD8+CD4-CCR7+CD45RA+ naive T cells. The clonotype originates from a human donor in good health. Some libraries in this study had Jurkat cell RNA spiked in. The chain carries TRBV6-2 or TRBV6-3 and TRBJ1-1; D unclear. CDR3 DNA: TGTGCCAGCACCAACCTGCAGATGAACACTGAAGCTTTCTAT. Protein sequence: CASTNLQMNTEAFY.